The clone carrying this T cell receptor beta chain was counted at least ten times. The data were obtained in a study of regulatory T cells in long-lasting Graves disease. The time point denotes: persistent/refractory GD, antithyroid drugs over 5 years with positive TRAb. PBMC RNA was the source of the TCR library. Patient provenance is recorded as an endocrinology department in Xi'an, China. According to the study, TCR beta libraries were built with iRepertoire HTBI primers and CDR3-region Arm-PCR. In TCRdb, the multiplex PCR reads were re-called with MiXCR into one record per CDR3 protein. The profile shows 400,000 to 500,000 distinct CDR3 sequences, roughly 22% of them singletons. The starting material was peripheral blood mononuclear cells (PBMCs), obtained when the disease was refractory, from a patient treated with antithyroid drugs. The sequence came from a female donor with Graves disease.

The CDR3 DNA is TGTGCCAGCAGCTTACCAGGGAGGGATGGCTACACCTTC. This encodes CASSLPGRDGYTF. The rearrangement uses TRBV7-3 and TRBJ1-2, with a tentative D call TRBD1 (5 bases). The CDR3 is 13 residues long. The germline V gene encodes CDR1 SGHTA and CDR2 FQGTGA. Trimming left V 2 bases short and J 6 bases short, with 10 bases between.